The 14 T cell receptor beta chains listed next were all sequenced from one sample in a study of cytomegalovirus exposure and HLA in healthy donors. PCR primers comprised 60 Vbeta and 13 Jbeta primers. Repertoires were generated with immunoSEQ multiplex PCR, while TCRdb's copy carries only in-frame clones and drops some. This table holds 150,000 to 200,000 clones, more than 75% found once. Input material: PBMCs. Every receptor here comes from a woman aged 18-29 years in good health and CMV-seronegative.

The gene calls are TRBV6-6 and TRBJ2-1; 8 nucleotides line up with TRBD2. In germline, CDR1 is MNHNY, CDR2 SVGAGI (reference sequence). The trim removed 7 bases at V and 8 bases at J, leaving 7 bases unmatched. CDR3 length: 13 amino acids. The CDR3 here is CASTGTRKDEQFF. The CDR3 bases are TGTGCCAGCACCGGGACTAGAAAGGATGAGCAGTTCTTC.

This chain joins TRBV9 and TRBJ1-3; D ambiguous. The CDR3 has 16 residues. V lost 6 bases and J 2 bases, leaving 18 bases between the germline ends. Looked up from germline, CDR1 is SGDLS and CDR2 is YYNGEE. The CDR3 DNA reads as TGTGCCAGCACCATAGGAGCGGGTTGGGCTGGAAACACCATATATTTT. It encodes CASTIGAGWAGNTIYF.

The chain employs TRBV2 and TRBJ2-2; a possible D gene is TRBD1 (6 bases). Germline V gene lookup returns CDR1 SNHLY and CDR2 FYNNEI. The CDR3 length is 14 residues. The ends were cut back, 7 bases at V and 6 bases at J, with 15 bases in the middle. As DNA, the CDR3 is TGTGCCAGCACCAGGGGCGTGTTCCCCGGGGAGCTGTTTTTT. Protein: CASTRGVFPGELFF.

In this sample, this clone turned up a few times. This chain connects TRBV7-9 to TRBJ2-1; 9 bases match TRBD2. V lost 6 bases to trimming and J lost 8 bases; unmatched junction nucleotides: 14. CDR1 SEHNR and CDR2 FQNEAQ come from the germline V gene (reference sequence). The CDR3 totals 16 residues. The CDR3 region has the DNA TGTGCCAGCAGGCCCGCCCCAGCTAGCGGGAACTATGAGCAGTTCTTC. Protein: CASRPAPASGNYEQFF.

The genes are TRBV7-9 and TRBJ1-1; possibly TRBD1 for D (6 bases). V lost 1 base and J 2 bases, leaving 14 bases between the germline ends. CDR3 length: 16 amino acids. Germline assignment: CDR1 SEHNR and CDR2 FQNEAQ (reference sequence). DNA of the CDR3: TGTGCCAGCAGCTTAGGGCCCCCGGGACACAACACTGAAGCTTTCTTT. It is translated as CASSLGPPGHNTEAFF. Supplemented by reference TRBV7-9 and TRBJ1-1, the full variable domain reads DTGVSQNPRHKITKRGQNVTFRCDPISEHNRLYWYRQTLGQGPEFLTYFQNEAQLEKSRLLSDRFSAERPKGSFSTLEIQRTEQGDSAMYLCASSLGPPGHNTEAFFGQGTRLTVV.

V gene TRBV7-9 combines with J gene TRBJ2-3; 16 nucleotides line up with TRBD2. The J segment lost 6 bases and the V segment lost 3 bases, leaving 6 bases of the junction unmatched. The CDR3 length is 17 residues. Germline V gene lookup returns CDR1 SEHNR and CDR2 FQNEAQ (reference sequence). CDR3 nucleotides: TGTGCCAGCAGCTTGGGACTAGCGGGAGGGCCGAGTGATACGCAGTATTTT. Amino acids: CASSLGLAGGPSDTQYF.

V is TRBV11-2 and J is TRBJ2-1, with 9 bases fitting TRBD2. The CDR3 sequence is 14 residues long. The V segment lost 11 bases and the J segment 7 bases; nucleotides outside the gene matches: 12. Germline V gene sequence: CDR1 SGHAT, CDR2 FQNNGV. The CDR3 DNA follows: TGTGCCTGCCTCTATAGCGGGGGCAGGAATGAGCAGTTCTTC. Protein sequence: CACLYSGGRNEQFF.

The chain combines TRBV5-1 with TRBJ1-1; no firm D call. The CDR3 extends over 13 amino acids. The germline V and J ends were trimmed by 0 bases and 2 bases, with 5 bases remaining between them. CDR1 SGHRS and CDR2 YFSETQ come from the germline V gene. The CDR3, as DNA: TGCGCCAGCAGCTTGGAGCCCAACACTGAAGCTTTCTTT. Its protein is CASSLEPNTEAFF.

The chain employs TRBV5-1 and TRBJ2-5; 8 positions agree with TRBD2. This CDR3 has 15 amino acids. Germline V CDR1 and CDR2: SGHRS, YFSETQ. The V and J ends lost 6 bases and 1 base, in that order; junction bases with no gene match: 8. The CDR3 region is CASKGYGGVQETQYF. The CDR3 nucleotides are TGCGCCAGCAAGGGGTACGGGGGGGTCCAAGAGACCCAGTACTTC.

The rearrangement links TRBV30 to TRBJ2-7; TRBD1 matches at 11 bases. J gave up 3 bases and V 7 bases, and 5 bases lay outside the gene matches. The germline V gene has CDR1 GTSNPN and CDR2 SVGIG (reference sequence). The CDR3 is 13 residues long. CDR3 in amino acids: CAFTGTGGYEQYF. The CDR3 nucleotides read TGTGCCTTCACCGGGACAGGGGGCTACGAGCAGTACTTC.

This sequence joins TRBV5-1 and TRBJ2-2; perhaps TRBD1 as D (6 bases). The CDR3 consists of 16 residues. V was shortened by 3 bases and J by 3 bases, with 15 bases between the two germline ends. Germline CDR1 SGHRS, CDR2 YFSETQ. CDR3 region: CASSSTRTEYTGELFF. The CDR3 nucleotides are TGCGCCAGCAGCTCAACTAGGACAGAGTACACCGGGGAGCTGTTTTTT.

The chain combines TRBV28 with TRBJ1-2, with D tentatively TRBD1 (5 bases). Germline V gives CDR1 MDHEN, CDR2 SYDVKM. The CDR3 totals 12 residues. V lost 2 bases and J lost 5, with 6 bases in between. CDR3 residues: CASSLQGYGYTF. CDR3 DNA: TGTGCCAGCAGTTTACAGGGTTATGGCTACACCTTC.

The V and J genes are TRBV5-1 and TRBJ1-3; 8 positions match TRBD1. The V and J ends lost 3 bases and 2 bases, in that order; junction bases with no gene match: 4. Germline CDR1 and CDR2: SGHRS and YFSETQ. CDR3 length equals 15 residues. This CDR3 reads CASSSGQGTGNTIYF. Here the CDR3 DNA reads TGCGCCAGCAGCTCAGGACAGGGAACTGGAAACACCATATATTTT.

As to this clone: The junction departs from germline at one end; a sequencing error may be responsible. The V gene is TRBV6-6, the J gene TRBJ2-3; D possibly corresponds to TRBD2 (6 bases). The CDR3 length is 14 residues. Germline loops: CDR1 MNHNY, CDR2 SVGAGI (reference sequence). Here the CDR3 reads CTSRWDSRPDTQYF. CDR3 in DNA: TGTACCAGCAGATGGGACTCCCGCCCAGATACGCAGTATTTT.